A selection of T cell receptor beta chains follows, all from one sample in a study of T cells in tuberculosis. Profiled with immunoSEQ multiplex PCR; TCRdb holds only in-frame clones, not every one. The sample shows about 30,000 clones, nearly 97% of them seen only once. Sequencing used PBMCs. The receptors here all came from a donor between 10 and 35 years old with latent tuberculosis or without tuberculosis infection. Each CDR3 is given with its conserved first and last residue. D genes are given only for firm matches. Only part of the rows carry a size: once, few, many, or a class if the clone is expanded.

v_call: TRBV5-1; clone_size: NA; d_call: TRBD2; j_call: TRBJ2-7; cdr3_nt: TGCGCCAGCAGTTTTTTTTATCTAGCGGGGTTTTACGAGCAGTACTTC; cdr3_aa: CASSFFYLAGFYEQYF
v_call: TRBV6-1; clone_size: NA; d_call: NA; j_call: TRBJ1-1; cdr3_nt: TGTGCCAGCAGTGATTCAGGGGCTTATTTGATGAACACTGAAGCTTTCTTT; cdr3_aa: CASSDSGAYLMNTEAFF
v_call: TRBV7-8; clone_size: NA; d_call: TRBD1; j_call: TRBJ2-1; cdr3_nt: TGTGCCAGCAGCCTGACAGGGTCCTACAATGAGCAGTTCTTC; cdr3_aa: CASSLTGSYNEQFF
v_call: TRBV25-1; clone_size: NA; d_call: NA; j_call: TRBJ1-2; cdr3_nt: TGTGCCAGCAGTGAAATGAAGGGGTTGAACGATGGCTACACCTTC; cdr3_aa: CASSEMKGLNDGYTF
v_call: TRBV7-9; clone_size: NA; d_call: NA; j_call: TRBJ2-3; cdr3_nt: TGTGCCAGCAGCTTAACAGAAATCACAGATACGCAGTATTTT; cdr3_aa: CASSLTEITDTQYF
v_call: TRBV6-5; clone_size: once; d_call: NA; j_call: TRBJ2-1; cdr3_nt: TGTGCCAGCAGTTCCGGACTCGACAATGAGCAGTTCTTC; cdr3_aa: CASSSGLDNEQFF
v_call: TRBV30; clone_size: NA; d_call: TRBD2; j_call: TRBJ2-2; cdr3_nt: TGTGCCTGCCCCCAGCCAGCGGGAGTTACCGGGGAGCTGTTTTTT; cdr3_aa: CACPQPAGVTGELFF
v_call: TRBV19; clone_size: NA; d_call: NA; j_call: TRBJ1-2; cdr3_nt: TGTGCCAGTAGTATCAGGACAAACTATGGCTACACCTTC; cdr3_aa: CASSIRTNYGYTF
v_call: TRBV12-5; clone_size: NA; d_call: NA; j_call: TRBJ2-7; cdr3_nt: TGTGCTAGTGGTCCTCGAGAAGCGGCCTACGAGCAGTACTTC; cdr3_aa: CASGPREAAYEQYF
v_call: TRBV19; clone_size: NA; d_call: NA; j_call: TRBJ2-7; cdr3_nt: TGTGCCAGTAGTATACGGGGAGCGAGCTACGAGCAGTACTTC; cdr3_aa: CASSIRGASYEQYF
v_call: TRBV10-3; clone_size: NA; d_call: NA; j_call: TRBJ2-7; cdr3_nt: TGTGCCACCCCAAGCAGGGGAATCTCCTACGAGCAGTACTTC; cdr3_aa: CATPSRGISYEQYF
v_call: TRBV6-1; clone_size: NA; d_call: NA; j_call: TRBJ1-4; cdr3_nt: TGTGCCAGCAGTGAAGCTCAGGGTAATGAAAAACTGTTTTTT; cdr3_aa: CASSEAQGNEKLFF
v_call: TRBV7-2; clone_size: NA; d_call: NA; j_call: TRBJ2-7; cdr3_nt: TGTGCCAGCAGCTTAGCTCTAGCGCAGAGCTCCTACGAGCAGTACTTC; cdr3_aa: CASSLALAQSSYEQYF
v_call: TRBV30; clone_size: NA; d_call: NA; j_call: TRBJ2-6; cdr3_nt: TGTGCCTGGAGTGTACAGTGGGGGGCCAACGTCCTGACTTTC; cdr3_aa: CAWSVQWGANVLTF
v_call: TRBV10-3; clone_size: NA; d_call: TRBD1; j_call: TRBJ1-6; cdr3_nt: TGTGCCATCAGTGAGGCGAACAGGGGCGCGTGGTCACCCCTCCACTTT; cdr3_aa: CAISEANRGAWSPLHF
v_call: TRBV19; clone_size: NA; d_call: NA; j_call: TRBJ1-2; cdr3_nt: TGTGCCAGTCTGGAGGAGGTTTCCAACTATGGCTACACCTTC; cdr3_aa: CASLEEVSNYGYTF
v_call: TRBV7-2; clone_size: NA; d_call: NA; j_call: TRBJ2-7; cdr3_nt: TGTGCCAGCAGCTTAGAGCAAAGGGGGGGCTACGAGCAGTACTTC; cdr3_aa: CASSLEQRGGYEQYF
v_call: TRBV30; clone_size: NA; d_call: TRBD1; j_call: TRBJ1-1; cdr3_nt: TGTGCCTGGAGTGCATGGGACAGGGTGGACGTCGGCACTGAAGCTTTCTTT; cdr3_aa: CAWSAWDRVDVGTEAFF
v_call: TRBV7-9; clone_size: NA; d_call: TRBD2; j_call: TRBJ2-1; cdr3_nt: TGTGCCAGCAGCTTAGCTCTAGCGGGAGGTAATGAGCAGTTCTTC; cdr3_aa: CASSLALAGGNEQFF
v_call: TRBV30; clone_size: NA; d_call: NA; j_call: TRBJ1-4; cdr3_nt: TGTGCCTGGAACCCCGGGGGGGGAACGCGAAAACTGTTTTTT; cdr3_aa: CAWNPGGGTRKLFF
v_call: TRBV10-2; clone_size: NA; d_call: TRBD2; j_call: TRBJ2-3; cdr3_nt: TGCGCCAGCAGTGGGACTAGCGGCCTAGATACGCAGTATTTT; cdr3_aa: CASSGTSGLDTQYF
v_call: TRBV10-1; clone_size: NA; d_call: NA; j_call: TRBJ2-7; cdr3_nt: TGCGCCAGCAGTGAGGGGCAGGGTCCCTACGAGCAGTACTTC; cdr3_aa: CASSEGQGPYEQYF
v_call: TRBV29-1; clone_size: NA; d_call: NA; j_call: TRBJ2-5; cdr3_nt: TGCAGCGTTCCGAGACGGGAGGAGACCCAGTACTTC; cdr3_aa: CSVPRREETQYF
v_call: TRBV5-4; clone_size: NA; d_call: NA; j_call: TRBJ1-6; cdr3_nt: TGTGCCAGCAGCTTGGGTAGTACCTATAATTCACCCCTCCACTTT; cdr3_aa: CASSLGSTYNSPLHF
v_call: TRBV6-5; clone_size: NA; d_call: TRBD1; j_call: TRBJ1-6; cdr3_nt: TGTGCCAGCAGTGCCCGACAGGGGGGTGTTTCACCCCTCCACTTT; cdr3_aa: CASSARQGGVSPLHF
v_call: TRBV4-3; clone_size: NA; d_call: NA; j_call: TRBJ1-2; cdr3_nt: TGCGCCAGCAGCCAAAATGAAGGGGATGGCTACACCTTC; cdr3_aa: CASSQNEGDGYTF
v_call: TRBV6-1; clone_size: NA; d_call: NA; j_call: TRBJ1-5; cdr3_nt: TGTGCCAGCAGTTCAGACAGTAGTGCCCAGCATTTT; cdr3_aa: CASSSDSSAQHF
v_call: TRBV5-1; clone_size: NA; d_call: TRBD1; j_call: TRBJ2-7; cdr3_nt: TGCGCCAGCAGCCTTGGACAGGGGCGAAGTAACGAGCAGTACTTC; cdr3_aa: CASSLGQGRSNEQYF
v_call: TRBV6-5; clone_size: NA; d_call: TRBD1; j_call: TRBJ1-4; cdr3_nt: TGTGCCAGCAGTCCTACAGGGGGCAGTGCGATTTTT; cdr3_aa: CASSPTGGSAIF
v_call: TRBV7-9; clone_size: NA; d_call: NA; j_call: TRBJ2-3; cdr3_nt: TGTGCCAGCAGCGCCGAGGGGAGGTTGAATACGCAGTATTTT; cdr3_aa: CASSAEGRLNTQYF
v_call: TRBV18; clone_size: NA; d_call: NA; j_call: TRBJ1-1; cdr3_nt: TGTGCCAGCTCAGGGGGCGCGAACACTGAAGCTTTCTTT; cdr3_aa: CASSGGANTEAFF
v_call: TRBV5-6; clone_size: NA; d_call: NA; j_call: TRBJ1-5; cdr3_nt: TGTGCCAGCAGTCCAGGGATCGCCCAGCCCCAGCATTTT; cdr3_aa: CASSPGIAQPQHF
v_call: TRBV9; clone_size: NA; d_call: NA; j_call: TRBJ1-2; cdr3_nt: TGTGCCAGCAGCGCCGGGGGGGCCTTGGCTATCGGCTATGGCTACACCTTC; cdr3_aa: CASSAGGALAIGYGYTF
v_call: TRBV9; clone_size: few; d_call: NA; j_call: TRBJ2-5; cdr3_nt: TGTGCCAGCAGCCCCGAGGGTGAGACCCAGTACTTC; cdr3_aa: CASSPEGETQYF
v_call: TRBV5-1; clone_size: NA; d_call: NA; j_call: TRBJ2-6; cdr3_nt: TGCGCCAGCAGCTCCACAGGGCCTGGGGCCAACGTCCTGACTTTC; cdr3_aa: CASSSTGPGANVLTF
v_call: TRBV15; clone_size: NA; d_call: NA; j_call: TRBJ2-5; cdr3_nt: TGTGCCACCAGCAGAGATGTCGGGGAGACCCAGTACTTC; cdr3_aa: CATSRDVGETQYF
v_call: TRBV29-1; clone_size: NA; d_call: TRBD1; j_call: TRBJ2-5; cdr3_nt: TGCAGCGTTGACGGACAGGGGGAGACCCAGTACTTC; cdr3_aa: CSVDGQGETQYF
v_call: TRBV7-2; clone_size: NA; d_call: NA; j_call: TRBJ2-7; cdr3_nt: TGTGCCAGCAGCCACAACCAGGGGTCCTACGAGCAGTACTTC; cdr3_aa: CASSHNQGSYEQYF
v_call: TRBV5-6; clone_size: NA; d_call: NA; j_call: TRBJ2-5; cdr3_nt: TGTGCCAGCAGCTTGTTTCGGGGAGAGACCCAGTACTTC; cdr3_aa: CASSLFRGETQYF